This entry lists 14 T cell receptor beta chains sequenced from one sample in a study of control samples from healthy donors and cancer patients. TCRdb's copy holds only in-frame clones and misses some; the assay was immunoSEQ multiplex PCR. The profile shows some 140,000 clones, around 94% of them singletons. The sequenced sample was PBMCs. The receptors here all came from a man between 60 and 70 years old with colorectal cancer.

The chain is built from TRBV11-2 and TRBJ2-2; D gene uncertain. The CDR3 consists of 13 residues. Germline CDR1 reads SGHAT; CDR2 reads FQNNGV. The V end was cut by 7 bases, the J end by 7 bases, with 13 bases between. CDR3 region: CASTIASLGELFF. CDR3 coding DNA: TGTGCCAGCACCATTGCTTCTCTCGGGGAGCTGTTTTTT.

The CDR3 DNA sequence: TGCGCCAGCAGACCGCTCGACACAGGGGGCAGCGAGCAGTACTTC. It codes for CASRPLDTGGSEQYF. This chain uses TRBV5-1 with TRBJ2-7, with 9 bases aligning to TRBD1. Germline assignment: CDR1 SGHRS and CDR2 YFSETQ. CDR3 size: 15 residues. The J segment lost 6 bases and the V segment lost 5 bases, leaving 12 bases of the junction unmatched. The full variable domain, rest sourced from reference TRBV5-1 and TRBJ2-7, is KAGVTQTPRYLIKTRGQQVTLSCSPISGHRSVSWYQQTPGQGLQFLFEYFSETQRNKGNFPGRFSGRQFSNSRSEMNVSTLELGDSALYLCASRPLDTGGSEQYFGPGTRLTVT.

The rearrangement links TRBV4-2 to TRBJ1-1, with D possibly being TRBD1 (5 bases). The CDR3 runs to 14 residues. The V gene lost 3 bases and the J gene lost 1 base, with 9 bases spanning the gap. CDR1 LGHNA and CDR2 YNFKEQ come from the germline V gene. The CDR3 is CASSQPGQNTEAFF. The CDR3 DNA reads TGTGCCAGCAGCCAGCCCGGACAGAACACTGAAGCTTTCTTT.

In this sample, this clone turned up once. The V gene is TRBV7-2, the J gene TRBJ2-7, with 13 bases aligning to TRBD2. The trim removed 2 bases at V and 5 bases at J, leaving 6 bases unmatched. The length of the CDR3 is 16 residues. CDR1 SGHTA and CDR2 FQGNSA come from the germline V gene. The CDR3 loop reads CASSLWGTSGANEQYF. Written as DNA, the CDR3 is TGTGCCAGCAGCTTATGGGGGACTAGCGGGGCGAACGAGCAGTACTTC.

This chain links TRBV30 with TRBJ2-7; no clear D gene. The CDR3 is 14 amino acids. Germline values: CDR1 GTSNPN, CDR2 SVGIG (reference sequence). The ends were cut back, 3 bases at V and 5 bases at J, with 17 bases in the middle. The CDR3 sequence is CAWRVPLRRDEQYF. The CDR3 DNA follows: TGTGCCTGGAGGGTGCCCCTCCGTCGGGACGAGCAGTACTTC.

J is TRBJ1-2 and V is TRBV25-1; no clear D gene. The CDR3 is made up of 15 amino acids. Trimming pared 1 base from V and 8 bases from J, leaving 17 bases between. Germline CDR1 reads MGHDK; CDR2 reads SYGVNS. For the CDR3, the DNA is TGTGCCAGCAGTGAATTGTCCTCCAGAGCGGGAGGCTACACCTTC. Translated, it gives CASSELSSRAGGYTF.

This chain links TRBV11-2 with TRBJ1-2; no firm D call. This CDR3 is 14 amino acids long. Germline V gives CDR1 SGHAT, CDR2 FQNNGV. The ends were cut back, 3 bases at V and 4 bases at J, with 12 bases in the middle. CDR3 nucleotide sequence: TGTGCCAGCAGCTTGGCGGACGTAGGCTATGGCTACACCTTC. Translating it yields CASSLADVGYGYTF.

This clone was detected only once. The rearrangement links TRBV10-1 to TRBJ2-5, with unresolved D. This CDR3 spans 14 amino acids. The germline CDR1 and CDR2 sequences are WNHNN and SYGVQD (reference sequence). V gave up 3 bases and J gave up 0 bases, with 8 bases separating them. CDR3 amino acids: CASSETLDQETQYF. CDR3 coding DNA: TGCGCCAGCAGTGAAACCCTAGACCAAGAGACCCAGTACTTC.

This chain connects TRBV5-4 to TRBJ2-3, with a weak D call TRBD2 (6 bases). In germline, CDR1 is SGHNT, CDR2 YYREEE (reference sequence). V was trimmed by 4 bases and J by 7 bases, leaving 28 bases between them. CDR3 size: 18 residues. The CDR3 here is CASSPQVLVGGRRNTQYF. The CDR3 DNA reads TGTGCCAGCAGCCCACAGGTCCTGGTCGGGGGACGGAGAAATACGCAGTATTTT.

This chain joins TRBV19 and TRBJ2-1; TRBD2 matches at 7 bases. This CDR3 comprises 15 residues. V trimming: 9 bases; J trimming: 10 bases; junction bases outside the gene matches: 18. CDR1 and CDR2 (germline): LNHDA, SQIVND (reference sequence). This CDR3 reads CASSLPGLHLGEQFF. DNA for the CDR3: TGTGCCAGCTCACTTCCGGGACTACATCTTGGGGAGCAGTTCTTC.

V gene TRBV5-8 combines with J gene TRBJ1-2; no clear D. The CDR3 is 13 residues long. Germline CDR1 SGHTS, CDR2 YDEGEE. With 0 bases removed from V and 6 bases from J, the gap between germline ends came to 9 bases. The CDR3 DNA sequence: TGTGCCAGCAGCTTGGTCGGGGTCAATGGCTACACCTTC. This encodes CASSLVGVNGYTF.

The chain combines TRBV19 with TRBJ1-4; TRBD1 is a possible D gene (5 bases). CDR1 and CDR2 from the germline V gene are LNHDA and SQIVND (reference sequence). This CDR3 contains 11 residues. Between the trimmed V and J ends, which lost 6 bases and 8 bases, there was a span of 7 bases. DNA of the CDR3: TGTGCCAGTAGGGGGGGGGAAAAACTGTTTTTT. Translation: CASRGGEKLFF.

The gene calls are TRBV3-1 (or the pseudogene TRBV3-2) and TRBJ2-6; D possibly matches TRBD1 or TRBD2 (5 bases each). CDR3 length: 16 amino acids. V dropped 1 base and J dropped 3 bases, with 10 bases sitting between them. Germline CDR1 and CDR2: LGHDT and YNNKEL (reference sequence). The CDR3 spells CASSQAAGSGANVLTF. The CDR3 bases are TGTGCCAGCAGCCAAGCGGCAGGGAGTGGGGCCAACGTCCTGACTTTC.

DNA of the CDR3: TGTGCCAGCACTAAGAACACTGAAGCTTTCTTT. This gives the protein CASTKNTEAFF. This rearrangement joins TRBV12-3 or TRBV12-4 to TRBJ1-1, with D unresolved. This CDR3 is built from 11 residues. Deletions cut 7 bases from V and 1 base from J, with 4 bases between.